These 3 T cell receptor beta chains share one sample of origin, sequenced in a study of regulatory T cells in long-lasting Graves disease. Arm-PCR of CDR3 regions and iRepertoire HTBI primers were used to build TCR beta libraries. One entry per CDR3 protein, called by TCRdb with MiXCR from the multiplex PCR reads. The repertoire holds a few hundred thousand distinct CDR3 sequences, with about 12% as singletons. Time point meaning: newly diagnosed GD, antithyroid drugs for less than 3 months. PBMCs provided the RNA from which the TCR library was made. This sample also belongs to another study, concerning T cells in Graves' hyperthyroidism and ophthalmopathy.

Sequences were derived from peripheral blood mononuclear cells (PBMCs), sampled at new diagnosis, from a patient treated with antithyroid drugs. These receptors were obtained from a woman between 18 and 29 years old with Graves disease.

Ten or more counts support this clonotype. V usage is TRBV12-3 or TRBV12-4 and J usage is TRBJ2-5; perhaps D is TRBD1 or TRBD2 (5 bases each). Deletions cut 5 bases from V and 5 bases from J, with 15 bases between. This CDR3 is 14 amino acids long. CDR3 in amino acids: CASSPPRDGETQYF. As DNA, the CDR3 is TGTGCCAGCAGTCCCCCCAGGGACGGGGAGACCCAGTACTTC.

This chain uses TRBV2 with TRBJ2-1, with 9 bases lining up with TRBD2. The CDR3 consists of 16 residues. The V gene's germline CDR1 is SNHLY and CDR2 FYNNEI. The trim removed 3 bases at V and 0 bases at J, leaving 3 bases unmatched. The CDR3 loop reads CASSEGSGGSYNEQFF. The CDR3 DNA sequence: TGTGCCAGCAGTGAGGGTAGCGGGGGCTCCTACAATGAGCAGTTCTTC.

Turning to this clonotype: A much larger clonotype is one base distant, so this may be a read error. This sequence joins TRBV7-9 and TRBJ2-3; D tentatively reads TRBD1 or TRBD2 (5 bases each). Looked up from germline, CDR1 is SEHNR and CDR2 is FQNEAQ (reference sequence). The CDR3 contains 16 residues. CDR3 region: CSSSLLAFGATDTQYF. Written as DNA, the CDR3 is TGTTCCAGCAGCTTATTGGCTTTCGGGGCCACAGATACGCAGTATTTT.